The 31 T cell receptor beta chains below were found in one sample sequenced in a study of hypomethylating agent response in myelodysplastic syndrome. Assay: immunoSEQ multiplex PCR; the TCRdb copy retains only in-frame clones and omits some. The table records about 3,000 clones, more than 75% of them present only once. This specimen was bone marrow, taken before or after starting hypomethylating agent treatment for myelodysplastic syndrome (not recorded which). These receptors originate from a human donor with myelodysplastic syndrome.

This clone was observed a few times. The chain uses TRBV19 and TRBJ2-7; D uncertain. The CDR3 is 13 residues long. Between the trimmed V and J ends, which lost 5 bases and 1 base, there was a span of 9 bases. Per germline, CDR1 LNHDA and CDR2 SQIVND (reference sequence). The CDR3 here is CASSPSRSYEQYF. The DNA for the CDR3 is TGTGCCAGTAGTCCCTCGCGGTCCTACGAGCAGTACTTC.

The chain combines TRBV7-3 with TRBJ2-2; 9 bases map to TRBD2. V lost 1 base and J lost 5; bases outside the gene matches: 2. There are 15 residues in the CDR3. Germline CDR1 SGHTA, CDR2 FQGTGA. The CDR3 DNA sequence: TGTGCCAGCAGCTTAAACGCGGGAGGGACCGGGGAGCTGTTTTTT. Translated, it gives CASSLNAGGTGELFF.

The rearrangement links TRBV11-2 to TRBJ2-7; 7 bases match TRBD2. The germline gives CDR1 SGHAT, CDR2 FQNNGV. The CDR3 totals 15 residues. V lost 1 base and J lost 7; bases outside the gene matches: 10. The CDR3 spells CASSLVERGLGEQYF. In nucleotides, the CDR3 is TGTGCCAGCAGCTTAGTGGAGCGGGGACTGGGAGAGCAGTACTTC. Variable domain in full (rest from reference TRBV11-2 and TRBJ2-7): EAGVAQSPRYKIIEKRQSVAFWCNPISGHATLYWYQQILGQGPKLLIQFQNNGVVDDSQLPKDRFSAERLKGVDSTLKIQPAKLEDSAVYLCASSLVERGLGEQYFGPGTRLTVT.

The chain links TRBV6-5 to TRBJ2-4; D is perhaps TRBD1 (5 bases). The CDR3 spans 14 residues. Deletions cut 5 bases from V and 0 bases from J, with 8 bases between. The germline gives CDR1 MNHEY, CDR2 SVGAGI. For the CDR3, the DNA is TGTGCCAGCAGTCCGACAGAAGCCAAAAACATTCAGTACTTC. Its protein is CASSPTEAKNIQYF.

This clone came up a few times. CDR3 DNA sequence: TGTGCCAGCAGCCATGAGGCTGCGTCTGGGGCCAACGTCCTGACTTTC. It codes for CASSHEAASGANVLTF. The V and J genes are TRBV4-2 and TRBJ2-6; D is unclear. Trimming cost V 3 bases and J 1 base, with 10 bases left between them. Per the germline V gene, CDR1 is LGHNA and CDR2 is YNFKEQ. CDR3 size: 16 residues.

V gene TRBV27 combines with J gene TRBJ1-2, with 8 bases lining up with TRBD1. With 3 bases clipped from V and 0 bases from J, the junction kept 9 bases outside the gene matches. Germline-derived CDR1 and CDR2 are MNHEY and SMNVEV (reference sequence). The CDR3 has 17 residues. CDR3 loop: CASSFSGTGLANYGYTF. The CDR3 region has the DNA TGTGCCAGCAGTTTTTCCGGGACAGGCCTTGCTAACTATGGCTACACCTTC.

V usage is TRBV30 and J usage is TRBJ2-7, with D hard to call. There are 13 residues in the CDR3. Trimming removed 5 bases from V and 6 bases from J, with 17 bases in between. The germline CDR1 and CDR2 sequences are GTSNPN and SVGIG (reference sequence). CDR3: CAWGMGPPGEQYF. CDR3 in DNA: TGTGCCTGGGGAATGGGCCCGCCTGGCGAGCAGTACTTC.

The chain recombines TRBV2 with TRBJ1-2, with D perhaps TRBD1 (5 bases). The germline V gene has CDR1 SNHLY and CDR2 FYNNEI. This CDR3 spans 14 amino acids. The V end was cut by 8 bases, the J end by 0 bases, with 13 bases between. The CDR3 nucleotides are TGTGCCAGCGGTCAGGGCTCCCCTAACTATGGCTACACCTTC. Protein: CASGQGSPNYGYTF.

The V gene is TRBV6-5, the J gene TRBJ1-2, with D maybe TRBD1 (5 bases). This CDR3 contains 12 residues. V was trimmed by 8 bases and J by 8 bases, leaving 15 bases between them. Germline loops: CDR1 MNHEY, CDR2 SVGAGI. The CDR3 nucleotides read TGTGCCAGCTGGGAGGGGCGCTGGGGCTACACCTTC. This sequence encodes CASWEGRWGYTF.

This clone was seen only once. The chain combines TRBV11-2 with TRBJ1-1; D is unresolved. Trimming removed 2 bases from V and 6 bases from J, with 13 bases in between. Germline V gene sequence: CDR1 SGHAT, CDR2 FQNNGV. The CDR3 runs to 14 residues. The CDR3 here is CASSLTPRSPEAFF. The CDR3 coding sequence is TGTGCCAGCAGCTTAACCCCAAGAAGCCCTGAAGCTTTCTTT.

This clone appeared a single time. The J gene is TRBJ2-7, the V gene TRBV29-1, with unresolved D. Between the trimmed V and J ends, which lost 7 bases and 4 bases, there was a span of 14 bases. The CDR3 sequence is 12 residues long. CDR1 SQVTM and CDR2 ANQGSEA come from the germline V gene. Written as DNA, the CDR3 is TGCAGCGGCGCCTCAGACCGATACGAGCAGTACTTC. Amino acids: CSGASDRYEQYF.

This chain uses TRBV9 with TRBJ2-7; 9 positions agree with TRBD1. Trimming cost V 3 bases and J 6 bases; bases outside gene matches: 1. Germline assignment: CDR1 SGDLS and CDR2 YYNGEE. The CDR3 contains 12 residues. CDR3 amino acids: CASSGQGVEQYF. The CDR3 DNA reads TGTGCCAGCAGCGGACAGGGGGTCGAGCAGTACTTC.

This clone appeared a single time. The rearrangement joins TRBV6-1 to TRBJ2-3, with D possibly being TRBD2 (6 bases). This CDR3 contains 13 residues. Germline loops: CDR1 MNHNS, CDR2 SASEGT. V was cut by 7 bases and J by 6 bases, with 14 bases left in between. The CDR3 DNA reads as TGTGCCAGCACGGGAGCGTCGCGGGATACGCAGTATTTT. It codes for CASTGASRDTQYF.

This sequence joins TRBV7-2 and TRBJ1-2; no clear D gene. Germline V CDR1 and CDR2: SGHTA, FQGNSA. The V end was cut by 2 bases, the J end by 7 bases, with 8 bases between. The CDR3 contains 12 residues. CDR3 region: CASSLMGTGYTF. The CDR3 nucleotides are TGTGCCAGCAGCTTAATGGGTACTGGCTACACCTTC.

The chain combines TRBV11-2 with TRBJ2-1; D uncertain. Trimming shortened V by 3 bases and J by 4 bases, and 13 bases separated the two germline ends. Germline V gene sequence: CDR1 SGHAT, CDR2 FQNNGV. CDR3 size: 15 residues. The CDR3 loop reads CASSFEQSPYNEQFF. CDR3 nucleotide sequence: TGTGCCAGCAGCTTTGAACAGTCCCCTTACAATGAGCAGTTCTTC. The full variable domain, its missing parts supplied by reference TRBV11-2 and TRBJ2-1, is EAGVAQSPRYKIIEKRQSVAFWCNPISGHATLYWYQQILGQGPKLLIQFQNNGVVDDSQLPKDRFSAERLKGVDSTLKIQPAKLEDSAVYLCASSFEQSPYNEQFFGPGTRLTVL.

The chain couples TRBV14 to TRBJ2-7, with TRBD2 identical over 7 bases. The CDR3 contains 14 residues. Germline CDR1 and CDR2: SGHDN and FVKESK. The V and J ends lost 5 bases and 0 bases, in that order; junction bases with no gene match: 4. The CDR3 sequence: CASSFGGSSYEQYF. CDR3 nucleotides: TGTGCCAGCAGCTTCGGCGGGAGCTCCTACGAGCAGTACTTC.

The V and J genes are TRBV6-5 and TRBJ2-7; D might be TRBD1 or TRBD2, each matching 5 bases. Germline CDR1 reads MNHEY; CDR2 reads SVGAGI. CDR3 length equals 13 residues. Trimming removed 0 bases at V and 4 bases at J, with 7 bases between. The DNA of the CDR3 is TGTGCCAGCAGTTACTCGGGGGTTTACGAGCAGTACTTC. It codes for CASSYSGVYEQYF.

The chain uses TRBV10-2 and TRBJ2-2, with a possible D match to TRBD2 (5 bases). There are 14 residues in the CDR3. CDR1 WSHSY and CDR2 SAAADI come from the germline V gene. V lost 0 bases and J lost 5, with 7 bases in between. The CDR3 loop is CASSESRRTGELFF. The CDR3, as DNA: TGCGCCAGCAGTGAGTCGAGGAGGACCGGGGAGCTGTTTTTT.

The genes are TRBV7-6 and TRBJ1-1; no reliable D call. Germline V gene data show CDR1 as SGHVS and CDR2 as FNYEAQ. V lost 1 base, J lost 4 bases, and 10 bases lay in between. CDR3 size: 14 residues. The CDR3 here is CASSLGGLGTEAFF. CDR3 in DNA: TGTGCCAGCAGCTTAGGCGGGCTGGGCACTGAAGCTTTCTTT.

The J gene is TRBJ1-5, the V gene TRBV28; D is possibly TRBD1 (5 bases). The CDR3 loop spans 13 amino acids. The germline CDR1 and CDR2 sequences are MDHEN and SYDVKM. Trimming took 7 bases from V and 5 from J, leaving 12 bases between them. The CDR3 is CASNRWGDQPQHF. CDR3 DNA sequence: TGTGCCAGCAACCGATGGGGGGATCAGCCCCAGCATTTT.

The chain is built from TRBV30 and TRBJ2-1; weak D call: TRBD1 (5 bases). Germline V gene lookup returns CDR1 GTSNPN and CDR2 SVGIG (reference sequence). The V gene lost 0 bases and the J gene lost 9 bases, with 18 bases spanning the gap. The CDR3 is 15 amino acids. The CDR3 loop reads CAWSVKMGRWGEQFF. CDR3 DNA sequence: TGTGCCTGGAGTGTTAAGATGGGGCGGTGGGGTGAGCAGTTCTTC.

The chain recombines TRBV6-1 with TRBJ2-7, with D perhaps TRBD1 (6 bases). Trimming removed 3 bases from V and 4 bases from J, with 13 bases in between. From germline, CDR1 is MNHNS and CDR2 SASEGT. CDR3 length: 14 residues. The CDR3 is CASSDQGSMYEQYF. The CDR3 nucleotides read TGTGCCAGCAGTGACCAGGGGAGTATGTACGAGCAGTACTTC.

By share of the sample, this clone is large (0.1 to 1%). The CDR3 DNA reads TGTGCCAGCAGTGAGGGCGCTGAGCAGTTCTTC. Protein sequence: CASSEGAEQFF. This chain joins TRBV2 and TRBJ2-1; D gene ambiguous. V lost 3 bases to trimming and J lost 9 bases, with 6 bases between them. This CDR3 is built from 11 residues. Germline assignment: CDR1 SNHLY and CDR2 FYNNEI. Full variable domain (rest looked up from reference TRBV2 and TRBJ2-1): EPEVTQTPSHQVTQMGQEVILRCVPISNHLYFYWYRQILGQKVEFLVSFYNNEISEKSEIFDDQFSVERPDGSNFTLKIRSTKLEDSAMYFCASSEGAEQFFGPGTRLTVL.

The V and J genes are TRBV19 and TRBJ2-7, with D possibly matching TRBD2 (5 bases). The CDR3 loop spans 14 amino acids. Trimming shortened V by 5 bases and J by 3 bases, and 14 bases separated the two germline ends. Germline loops: CDR1 LNHDA, CDR2 SQIVND (reference sequence). CDR3 region: CASSGGSDFYEQYF. Here the CDR3 DNA reads TGTGCCAGTAGTGGTGGGAGCGATTTCTACGAGCAGTACTTC.

The genes are TRBV10-3 and TRBJ2-1; D remains ambiguous. This CDR3 is 15 amino acids long. Germline CDR1 is ENHRY and CDR2 is SYGVKD. Trimming removed 4 bases at V and 0 bases at J, with 10 bases between. The CDR3 DNA reads as TGTGCCATCAGTGTCGGTGGAAGCTCCTACAATGAGCAGTTCTTC. Protein sequence: CAISVGGSSYNEQFF.

The CDR3 loop is CASRGDTMNTEAFF. The CDR3 DNA is TGTGCCAGCAGGGGGGATACCATGAACACTGAAGCTTTCTTT. The chain joins TRBV2 to TRBJ1-1; a weak D match, TRBD1 (5 bases). V shed 6 bases and J shed 0 bases, with 11 bases lying between them. The CDR3 is 14 residues long. Per the germline V gene, CDR1 is SNHLY and CDR2 is FYNNEI. Looking up the rest from reference TRBV2 and TRBJ1-1 gives the full variable domain: EPEVTQTPSHQVTQMGQEVILRCVPISNHLYFYWYRQILGQKVEFLVSFYNNEISEKSEIFDDQFSVERPDGSNFTLKIRSTKLEDSAMYFCASRGDTMNTEAFFGQGTRLTVV.

The chain recombines TRBV7-6 with TRBJ2-2, with 11 bases lining up with TRBD2. V dropped 5 bases and J dropped 5; count of bases not matched to a gene: 10. In germline, CDR1 is SGHVS, CDR2 FNYEAQ. CDR3 length: 17 amino acids. CDR3 nucleotides: TGTGCCAGCAGCCCGGGGACTAGCGGAGGAGGGACCGGGGAGCTGTTTTTT. Amino acids: CASSPGTSGGGTGELFF.

This rearrangement joins TRBV7-8 to TRBJ2-7, with 13 nucleotides matching TRBD2. Germline V gene sequence: CDR1 SGHVS, CDR2 FQNEAQ. The V and J ends lost 5 bases and 6 bases, in that order; junction bases with no gene match: 13. This CDR3 is 17 amino acids long. CDR3 loop: CASSLLSRTSGGGEQYF. The CDR3 region has the DNA TGTGCCAGCAGCCTCCTCAGCCGGACTAGCGGGGGTGGCGAGCAGTACTTC.

V usage is TRBV10-3 and J usage is TRBJ1-1; 8 nucleotides align to TRBD1. Trimming cost V 9 bases and J 3 bases; bases outside gene matches: 6. Germline-derived CDR1 and CDR2 are ENHRY and SYGVKD. This CDR3 has 13 residues. As DNA, the CDR3 is TGTGCCATACAGGACAGGGCTGACACTGAAGCTTTCTTT. Its translation is CAIQDRADTEAFF.

The V and J genes are TRBV28 and TRBJ1-2, with a possible D match to TRBD1 (5 bases). The germline CDR1 and CDR2 sequences are MDHEN and SYDVKM. V lost 10 bases and J 3 bases, leaving 12 bases between the germline ends. The CDR3 consists of 12 residues. The CDR3 sequence is CATNRRYYGYTF. The CDR3 DNA reads TGTGCCACCAACAGGAGGTACTATGGCTACACCTTC.

This sequence joins TRBV7-2 and TRBJ2-3, with D possibly matching TRBD1 (6 bases). The V and J ends lost 5 bases and 8 bases respectively, with 14 bases between them. This CDR3 comprises 13 residues. From germline, CDR1 is SGHTA and CDR2 FQGNSA. As DNA, the CDR3 is TGTGCCAGCAGCACCCGACAGGCGGGTACGCAGTATTTT. Translation: CASSTRQAGTQYF.